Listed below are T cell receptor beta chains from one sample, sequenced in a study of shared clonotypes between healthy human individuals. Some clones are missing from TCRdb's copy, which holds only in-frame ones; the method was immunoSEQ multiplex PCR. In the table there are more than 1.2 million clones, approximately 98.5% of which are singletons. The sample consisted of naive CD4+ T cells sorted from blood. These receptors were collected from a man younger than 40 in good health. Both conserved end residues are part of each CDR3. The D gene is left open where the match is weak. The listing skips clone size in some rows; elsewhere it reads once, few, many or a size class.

TGTGCCAGCAGTCTTGGGACGGACCTCTACGAGCAGTACTTC CASSLGTDLYEQYF TRBJ2-7 . TRBV2 .
TGCGCCAGCAGCACTCCAGACAGGGACGAGCAGTACTTC CASSTPDRDEQYF TRBJ2-7 . TRBV5-1 TRBD1
TGTGCCAGCTCCCCCCCCATTACGGATAAGTACACCTTC CASSPPITDKYTF TRBJ1-2 once TRBV18 .
TGTGCCAGCAGCCCTACGAGGGCAGACGGGGAGCTGTTTTTT CASSPTRADGELFF TRBJ2-2 once TRBV5-6 .
TGTGCCAGCAGTCGGACAGGGGGAAGCACCGGGGAGCTGTTTTTT CASSRTGGSTGELFF TRBJ2-2 . TRBV28 TRBD1
TGTGCCAGCAAAATGGACCGGTCAGATACCGGGGAGCTGTTTTTT CASKMDRSDTGELFF TRBJ2-2 . TRBV2 .
TGTGCCTACACAGGGGGTAATTGGGAGCAGTACTTC CAYTGGNWEQYF TRBJ2-7 . TRBV30 TRBD1
TGCGCCAGCAGCTTAACAGGGGGCGCCTACAATGAGCAGTTCTTC CASSLTGGAYNEQFF TRBJ2-1 . TRBV5-1 TRBD1
TGCAGCGTTGAAGCGGGGTGGTTCGAAGCTTTCTTT CSVEAGWFEAFF TRBJ1-1 . TRBV29-1 .
TGTGCCAGCAGTTACATAGGTTCCGAGCAGTACTTC CASSYIGSEQYF TRBJ2-7 . TRBV6-5 .
TGTGCCAGCAGCGTAGAGACAGGGTTGACCTACAATGAGCAGTTCTTC CASSVETGLTYNEQFF TRBJ2-1 . TRBV9 TRBD1
TGTGCCAGCAGCTTCTTAGCGGGACTAGAGCAAGAGACCCAGTACTTC CASSFLAGLEQETQYF TRBJ2-5 . TRBV7-9 TRBD2
TGTGCCAGCAGCGTATCACTGAACACTGAAGCTTTCTTT CASSVSLNTEAFF TRBJ1-1 . TRBV9 .
TGTGCCAGCAGTTCAGGGGGCTCCTACGAGCAGTACTTC CASSSGGSYEQYF TRBJ2-7 . TRBV6-5 TRBD1
TGTGCCAGCAGTGGGGGCGAAGAGACCCAGTACTTC CASSGGEETQYF TRBJ2-5 . TRBV2 .